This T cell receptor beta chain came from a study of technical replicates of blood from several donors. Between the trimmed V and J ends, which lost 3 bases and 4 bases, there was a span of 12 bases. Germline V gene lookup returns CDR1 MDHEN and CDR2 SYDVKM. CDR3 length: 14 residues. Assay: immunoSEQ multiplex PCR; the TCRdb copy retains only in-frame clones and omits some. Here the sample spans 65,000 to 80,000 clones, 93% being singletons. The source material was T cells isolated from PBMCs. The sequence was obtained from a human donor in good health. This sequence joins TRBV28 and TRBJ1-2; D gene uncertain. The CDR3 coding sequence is TGTGCCAGCAGTTTTTTCGGGTCTTTCTATGGCTACACCTTC. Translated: CASSFFGSFYGYTF.